This passage covers 27 T cell receptor beta chains from one sample sequenced in a study of PD-1 blockade in mismatch repair-deficient tumors. Data came from immunoSEQ multiplex PCR; TCRdb stores just in-frame clones and leaves some out. Of tens of thousands of clones in the sample, approximately 83% were seen once. Sequences were derived from peripheral blood, sampled 12 weeks after starting pembrolizumab. All receptors come from an adult with mismatch repair-deficient cancer.

This chain joins TRBV9 and TRBJ2-6, with 9 bases lining up with TRBD1. V lost 4 bases to trimming and J lost 4 bases; unmatched junction nucleotides: 3. The CDR3 has 15 amino acids. Germline-derived CDR1 and CDR2 are SGDLS and YYNGEE. CDR3 amino acids: CASSRTGVGANVLTF. Here the CDR3 DNA reads TGTGCCAGCAGCCGGACAGGGGTCGGGGCCAACGTCCTGACTTTC. The variable domain in full, completed from reference TRBV9 and TRBJ2-6, reads DSGVTQTPKHLITATGQRVTLRCSPRSGDLSVYWYQQSLDQGLQFLIQYYNGEERAKGNILERFSAQQFPDLHSELNLSSLELGDSALYFCASSRTGVGANVLTFGAGSRLTVL.

CDR3 bases: TGCGCCAGCAGCAGGCAGACAGAGGGGGACATTCAGTACTTC. It codes for CASSRQTEGDIQYF. The chain links TRBV5-1 to TRBJ2-4; D possibly corresponds to TRBD1 (6 bases). Trimming pared 4 bases from V and 8 bases from J, leaving 16 bases between. The CDR3 totals 14 residues. CDR1 and CDR2 from the germline V gene are SGHRS and YFSETQ.

The rearrangement links TRBV11-3 to TRBJ2-3; D not certain. The CDR3 spans 15 residues. Trimming cost V 1 base and J 0 bases, with 8 bases left between them. Germline CDR1 is SGHNT and CDR2 is YENEEA. CDR3 nucleotides: TGTGCCAGCAGCTTAGGCCAGACTAGCACAGATACGCAGTATTTT. The encoded protein is CASSLGQTSTDTQYF.

This clone was observed once. V usage is TRBV5-1 and J usage is TRBJ2-1; TRBD2 aligns across 9 bases. Germline assignment: CDR1 SGHRS and CDR2 YFSETQ. The CDR3 has 15 residues. V was pared by 4 bases and J by 6 bases, with 8 bases of the junction left unmatched. This CDR3 reads CASSPTSGRFNEQFF. The CDR3 DNA follows: TGCGCCAGCAGCCCCACGAGCGGGAGGTTCAATGAGCAGTTCTTC.

This clone is a singleton in its sample. The chain uses TRBV6-1 and TRBJ2-1, with 7 nucleotides matching TRBD1. V was clipped by 2 bases and J by 4 bases; unmatched bases: 5. The V gene's germline CDR1 is MNHNS and CDR2 SASEGT. The CDR3 sequence is 15 residues long. CDR3 coding DNA: TGTGCCAGCAGTGAACAACAGGGGCTTTACAATGAGCAGTTCTTC. Amino acid sequence: CASSEQQGLYNEQFF.

The chain recombines TRBV5-1 with TRBJ1-2; the D is unclear. Germline assignment: CDR1 SGHRS and CDR2 YFSETQ. CDR3 length: 14 residues. The CDR3 protein is CASRQVPANYGYTF. Here the CDR3 DNA reads TGCGCTAGCCGTCAGGTACCGGCTAACTATGGCTACACCTTC.

This rearrangement joins TRBV6-5 to TRBJ2-1; D unclear. V gave up 2 bases and J gave up 3 bases, with 5 bases separating them. The CDR3 spans 13 residues. Germline loops: CDR1 MNHEY, CDR2 SVGAGI. The CDR3 DNA is TGTGCCAGCAGTTACGCCCTCTACAATGAGCAGTTCTTC. It specifies CASSYALYNEQFF.

The genes are TRBV5-1 and TRBJ2-1, with 10 bases lining up with TRBD2. The ends lost 3 bases at V and 3 bases at J; junction bases unmatched: 9. Germline V gene lookup returns CDR1 SGHRS and CDR2 YFSETQ. The CDR3 loop spans 17 amino acids. CDR3 in amino acids: CASSSSSGRADYNEQFF. The CDR3 DNA reads TGCGCCAGCAGCTCGTCTAGCGGGAGAGCCGACTACAATGAGCAGTTCTTC.

The chain links TRBV5-6 to TRBJ2-5, with 8 positions matching TRBD1. CDR1 SGHDT and CDR2 YYEEEE come from the germline V gene. V trimming: 4 bases; J trimming: 2 bases; junction bases outside the gene matches: 7. The CDR3 extends over 15 amino acids. This CDR3 reads CASSPLGQGQETQYF. CDR3 in DNA: TGTGCCAGCAGCCCATTAGGACAGGGACAAGAGACCCAGTACTTC.

This clone occurred once. The chain employs TRBV5-6 and TRBJ2-7; D unclear. Germline-derived CDR1 and CDR2 are SGHDT and YYEEEE. The germline V and J ends were trimmed by 6 bases and 1 base, with 5 bases remaining between them. The CDR3 is made up of 11 amino acids. The CDR3 DNA sequence: TGTGCCAGCAAAAGTTCCTACGAGCAGTACTTC. The encoded protein is CASKSSYEQYF. Complete variable domain (other parts from reference TRBV5-6 and TRBJ2-7): DAGVTQSPTHLIKTRGQQVTLRCSPKSGHDTVSWYQQALGQGPQFIFQYYEEEERQRGNFPDRFSGHQFPNYSSELNVNALLLGDSALYLCASKSSYEQYFGPGTRLTVT.

There are a few counts of this clone. V is TRBV7-9 and J is TRBJ2-7, with 9 bases aligning to TRBD1. The CDR3 extends over 15 amino acids. Per germline, CDR1 SEHNR and CDR2 FQNEAQ (reference sequence). V dropped 5 bases and J dropped 6; count of bases not matched to a gene: 11. In nucleotides, the CDR3 is TGTGCCAGCAGCCCGGACAGGGGAAGTTTCGGCGAGCAGTACTTC. Encoded protein: CASSPDRGSFGEQYF.

The V gene is TRBV13, the J gene TRBJ1-5, with unresolved D. The CDR3 extends over 14 amino acids. Per the germline V gene, CDR1 is PRHDT and CDR2 is FYEKMQ (reference sequence). V lost 0 bases to trimming and J lost 4 bases, with 7 bases between them. The CDR3 DNA reads TGTGCCAGCAGCTTAGGAGGAAGGAATCAGCCCCAGCATTTT. The encoded protein is CASSLGGRNQPQHF.

The chain links TRBV6-6 to TRBJ1-1; the D is unclear. Trimming cost V 0 bases and J 6 bases, with 5 bases left between them. CDR1 and CDR2 (germline): MNHNY, SVGAGI (reference sequence). The CDR3 has 12 amino acids. This CDR3 is CASSYSLSEAFF. The DNA of the CDR3 is TGTGCCAGCAGTTACTCCCTTTCTGAAGCTTTCTTT.

The J gene is TRBJ2-5, the V gene TRBV10-3, with D possibly being TRBD1 (5 bases). Trimming removed 5 bases at V and 5 bases at J, with 12 bases between. CDR3 length equals 13 residues. Germline CDR1 is ENHRY and CDR2 is SYGVKD. The chain's CDR3 is CAISLREGETQYF. The CDR3 region has the DNA TGTGCCATCAGTCTCAGGGAAGGCGAGACCCAGTACTTC.

The CDR3 DNA follows: TGTGCCAGCAGCCCGACAGGGTCCTACGAGCAGTACTTC. Amino acid sequence: CASSPTGSYEQYF. The genes are TRBV14 and TRBJ2-7; 7 positions agree with TRBD1. This CDR3 comprises 13 residues. Germline CDR1 reads SGHDN; CDR2 reads FVKESK. Trimming cost V 4 bases and J 1 base; bases outside gene matches: 1. The complete variable domain, with remaining parts taken from reference TRBV14 and TRBJ2-7, reads EAGVTQFPSHSVIEKGQTVTLRCDPISGHDNLYWYRRVMGKEIKFLLHFVKESKQDESGMPNNRFLAERTGGTYSTLKVQPAELEDSGVYFCASSPTGSYEQYFGPGTRLTVT.

With regard to this clone: Other nucleotide sequences in the sample specify the same CDR3. V is TRBV6-4 and J is TRBJ2-2; D gene unclear. This CDR3 is built from 13 residues. Germline loops: CDR1 MRHNA, CDR2 SNTAGT. Between the trimmed V and J ends, which lost 2 bases and 3 bases, there was a span of 4 bases. CDR3 sequence (DNA): TGTGCCAGCAGTGACCGGGACACCGGGGAGCTGTTTTTT. Encoded protein: CASSDRDTGELFF.

This sequence joins TRBV20-1 and TRBJ2-3; D gene unclear. CDR1 and CDR2 from the germline V gene are DFQATT and SNEGSKA (reference sequence). The CDR3 loop spans 11 amino acids. The ends were cut back, 4 bases at V and 6 bases at J, with 8 bases in the middle. For the CDR3, the DNA is TGCAGTGCTACTCAGAGGGATACGCAGTATTTT. Translated: CSATQRDTQYF.

The chain combines TRBV7-9 with TRBJ2-7; 12 bases line up with TRBD2. J was trimmed by 3 bases and V by 5 bases; bases with no gene match: 5. From germline, CDR1 is SEHNR and CDR2 FQNEAQ (reference sequence). This CDR3 spans 15 amino acids. The CDR3 nucleotides are TGTGCCAGCAGCACCTCTAGCGGGAGGGTCTACGAGCAGTACTTC. Translation: CASSTSSGRVYEQYF.

The chain uses TRBV10-3 and TRBJ2-3, with 10 bases fitting TRBD2. V trimming: 3 bases; J trimming: 1 base; junction bases outside the gene matches: 13. The CDR3 has 19 amino acids. CDR1 and CDR2 (germline): ENHRY, SYGVKD. The CDR3 protein is CAISDALSGRASRTDTQYF. The CDR3, as DNA: TGTGCCATCAGTGACGCTTTAAGCGGGAGGGCCTCTCGCACAGATACGCAGTATTTT.

V usage is TRBV6-1 and J usage is TRBJ1-1, with D perhaps matching TRBD1 (5 bases). Germline V gene sequence: CDR1 MNHNS, CDR2 SASEGT. This CDR3 is built from 18 residues. V lost 4 bases to trimming and J lost 2 bases, with 23 bases between them. The CDR3 region is CASSGGRGAIRLNTEAFF. The DNA for the CDR3 is TGTGCCAGCAGTGGGGGGAGAGGGGCGATTCGGCTAAACACTGAAGCTTTCTTT.

The J gene is TRBJ2-3, the V gene TRBV5-6, with a tentative D call TRBD1 (5 bases). CDR1 and CDR2 (germline): SGHDT, YYEEEE. V was pared by 0 bases and J by 2 bases, with 10 bases between. This CDR3 spans 15 amino acids. CDR3 nucleotide sequence: TGTGCCAGCAGCTTGGGTCAGGGATTCACAGATACGCAGTATTTT. This translates into CASSLGQGFTDTQYF. Together with reference TRBV5-6 and TRBJ2-3, the CDR3 gives the full variable domain: DAGVTQSPTHLIKTRGQQVTLRCSPKSGHDTVSWYQQALGQGPQFIFQYYEEEERQRGNFPDRFSGHQFPNYSSELNVNALLLGDSALYLCASSLGQGFTDTQYFGPGTRLTVL.

CDR3 sequence reads: CASSIDRIQPGTYYEQYF. The DNA of the CDR3 is TGTGCCAGTAGTATAGATCGGATACAGCCGGGGACTTACTACGAGCAGTACTTC. The chain recombines TRBV19 with TRBJ2-7, with D perhaps TRBD2 (6 bases). In germline, CDR1 is LNHDA, CDR2 SQIVND (reference sequence). V lost 0 bases to trimming and J lost 3 bases, with 21 bases between them. CDR3 length: 18 residues.

This chain connects TRBV9 to TRBJ2-3; 8 bases are shared with TRBD1. V was pared by 3 bases and J by 6 bases, with 3 bases of the junction left unmatched. Germline CDR1 reads SGDLS; CDR2 reads YYNGEE. The CDR3 has 13 amino acids. The CDR3, as DNA: TGTGCCAGCAGCGCCTACAGGGGGGATACGCAGTATTTT. Translated, it gives CASSAYRGDTQYF. Combining the CDR3 with reference TRBV9 and TRBJ2-3 gives the whole variable domain DSGVTQTPKHLITATGQRVTLRCSPRSGDLSVYWYQQSLDQGLQFLIQYYNGEERAKGNILERFSAQQFPDLHSELNLSSLELGDSALYFCASSAYRGDTQYFGPGTRLTVL.

The chain uses TRBV7-9 and TRBJ1-4; D is ambiguous. CDR1 is SEHNR and CDR2 is FQNEAQ in the germline V gene (reference sequence). The CDR3 is made up of 15 amino acids. V was cut by 3 bases and J by 0 bases, with 8 bases left in between. The chain's CDR3 is CASSFNGATNEKLFF. The CDR3 DNA reads TGTGCCAGCAGCTTTAACGGGGCAACTAATGAAAAACTGTTTTTT.

The rearrangement joins TRBV5-1 to TRBJ2-1; D is unclear. The V end lost 4 bases, the J end lost 5 bases, and 16 bases lay between the germline ends. Germline V gene data show CDR1 as SGHRS and CDR2 as YFSETQ. This CDR3 has 15 amino acids. The CDR3 sequence: CASSGTDRENNEQFF. CDR3 in DNA: TGCGCCAGCAGCGGAACGGACCGCGAAAACAATGAGCAGTTCTTC.

The rearrangement links TRBV19 to TRBJ2-4, with 7 positions matching TRBD1. V shed 3 bases, J shed 4 bases, and the junction held 9 bases outside the gene matches. The CDR3 runs to 16 residues. Per germline, CDR1 LNHDA and CDR2 SQIVND (reference sequence). The DNA of the CDR3 is TGTGCCAGTAGTATGGGACAGTCTAGGGAAAAAAACATTCAGTACTTC. It encodes CASSMGQSREKNIQYF.

The sample holds one count of this clone. The V call is TRBV19, the J call TRBJ1-5; TRBD1 might be the D (6 bases). Germline V gives CDR1 LNHDA, CDR2 SQIVND (reference sequence). The CDR3 is 13 residues long. Trimming shortened V by 8 bases and J by 6 bases, and 14 bases separated the two germline ends. The CDR3 protein is CASWEGVGQPQHF. The CDR3, as DNA: TGTGCCAGTTGGGAGGGGGTAGGTCAGCCCCAGCATTTT.